Each of the 5 T cell receptor beta chains below was sequenced from the same sample in a study of T cells in Graves' hyperthyroidism and ophthalmopathy. RNA transcripts served as the template for amplifying TCR beta CDR3 regions. HTBI primers were the set used in a first-round RT-PCR of the TCR CDR3. A single record per CDR3 protein comes from TCRdb applying MiXCR to the multiplex PCR reads. This table holds 660,000 or so distinct CDR3 sequences, 20% to 25% found once. The sequenced sample consisted of blood. The receptor set was obtained from a young man with Graves' ophthalmopathy.

The chain carries TRBV28 and TRBJ2-4; D may match TRBD1 or TRBD2 (5 bases each). This CDR3 has 16 amino acids. The germline gives CDR1 MDHEN, CDR2 SYDVKM. With 8 bases removed from V and 0 bases from J, the gap between germline ends came to 17 bases. The CDR3 region is CASSEVRGPAKNIQYF. The CDR3 coding sequence is TGTGCCAGCTCCGAAGTCCGGGGACCAGCCAAAAACATTCAGTACTTC. The complete variable domain, with remaining parts taken from reference TRBV28 and TRBJ2-4, reads DVKVTQSSRYLVKRTGEKVFLECVQDMDHENMFWYRQDPGLGLRLIYFSYDVKMKEKGDIPEGYSVSREKKERFSLILESASTNQTSMYLCASSEVRGPAKNIQYFGAGTRLSVL.

At least ten counts were recorded for this clonotype. The rearrangement uses TRBV20-1 and TRBJ2-7; TRBD2 is a possible D gene (6 bases). The germline V gene has CDR1 DFQATT and CDR2 SNEGSKA (reference sequence). This CDR3 has 15 amino acids. Trimming cost V 2 bases and J 2 bases, with 16 bases left between them. The CDR3 sequence is CSARKEGGQTYEQYF. CDR3 DNA sequence: TGCAGTGCTAGAAAGGAGGGTGGGCAGACCTACGAGCAGTACTTC.

This clonotype came up a few times. This chain links TRBV5-1 with TRBJ2-3, with D hard to call. CDR1 is SGHRS and CDR2 is YFSETQ in the germline V gene. The CDR3 has 15 amino acids. V shed 0 bases and J shed 2 bases, with 10 bases lying between them. The CDR3 loop reads CASSLAPEPTDTQYF. DNA of the CDR3: TGCGCCAGCAGCTTGGCACCGGAGCCCACAGATACGCAGTATTTT. Combining the CDR3 with reference TRBV5-1 and TRBJ2-3 gives the whole variable domain KAGVTQTPRYLIKTRGQQVTLSCSPISGHRSVSWYQQTPGQGLQFLFEYFSETQRNKGNFPGRFSGRQFSNSRSEMNVSTLELGDSALYLCASSLAPEPTDTQYFGPGTRLTVL.

The chain is built from TRBV7-9 and TRBJ2-3, with 11 bases lining up with TRBD2. CDR3 size: 18 residues. The ends lost 5 bases at V and 0 bases at J; junction bases unmatched: 10. Germline V CDR1 and CDR2: SEHNR, FQNEAQ (reference sequence). The CDR3 loop is CASSPPGTSGGSTDTQYF. CDR3 DNA sequence: TGTGCCAGCAGCCCGCCCGGGACTAGCGGAGGTAGCACAGATACGCAGTATTTT.

This clonotype occurred a few times. The V and J genes are TRBV28 and TRBJ2-3, with D possibly matching TRBD2 (6 bases). The CDR3 runs 17 residues. Germline CDR1 is MDHEN and CDR2 is SYDVKM. Trimming removed 8 bases from V and 2 bases from J, with 23 bases in between. CDR3 protein: CASYTGSLPTLTDTQYF. CDR3 sequence (DNA): TGTGCCAGCTACACCGGGAGTCTCCCAACCCTCACAGATACGCAGTATTTT.